This T cell receptor beta chain is drawn from a study of identical twins. TCRdb used MiXCR to reprocess the 5' RACE reads, holding one entry per CDR3 protein. Altogether around 230,000 distinct CDR3 sequences are present, 6% to 7% being singletons, with the ten largest covering approximately 15%. Note on this clonotype: The junction and the germline gene differ at one end; a read error may be behind it.

Germline V gives CDR1 SGDLS, CDR2 YYNGEE. The CDR3 has 21 residues. These data also formed part of another study, on T cells expressing NK-cell markers.

Sequenced material: CD8+ T cells sorted from blood. The TCR was taken from a woman in her late teens or twenties in good health. The chain links TRBV9 to TRBJ2-1; 16 bases align to TRBD2. CDR3 sequence reads: CASSTPGTSGGASSSYNERFF. The CDR3 nucleotides are TGTGCCAGCAGCACCCCCGGGACTAGCGGGGGGGCTTCAAGCTCCTACAATGAGCGGTTCTTC.